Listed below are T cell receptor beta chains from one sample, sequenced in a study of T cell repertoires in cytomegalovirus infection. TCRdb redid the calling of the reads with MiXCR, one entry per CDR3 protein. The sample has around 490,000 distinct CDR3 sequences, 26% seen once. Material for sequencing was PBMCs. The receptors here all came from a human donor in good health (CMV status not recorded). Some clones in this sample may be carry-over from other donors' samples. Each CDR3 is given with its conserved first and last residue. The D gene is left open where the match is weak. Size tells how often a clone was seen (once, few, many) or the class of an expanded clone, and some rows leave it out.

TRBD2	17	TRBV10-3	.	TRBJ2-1	CAISVGLASGRGNEQFF	TGTGCCATCAGTGTAGGCCTTGCTAGCGGGAGAGGGAATGAGCAGTTCTTC
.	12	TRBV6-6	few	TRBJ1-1	CASCPPDSEAFF	TGTGCCAGCTGCCCTCCGGACTCTGAAGCTTTCTTT
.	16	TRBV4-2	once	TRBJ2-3	CASSQGRAWGTDTQYF	TGTGCCAGCAGCCAAGGGAGGGCCTGGGGCACAGATACGCAGTATTTT
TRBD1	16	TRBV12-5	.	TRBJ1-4	CASGLARDRCNEKLFF	TGTGCTAGTGGTTTGGCAAGGGACAGGTGTAATGAAAAACTGTTTTTT
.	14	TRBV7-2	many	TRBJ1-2	CASSLGGENYGYTF	TGTGCCAGCAGCTTAGGGGGAGAGAACTATGGCTACACCTTC
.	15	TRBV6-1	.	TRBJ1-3	CASSERGRAGNTIYF	TGTGCCAGCAGTGAACGAGGTCGAGCTGGAAACACCATATATTTT
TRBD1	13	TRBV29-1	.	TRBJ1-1	CSGRQGMNTEAFF	TGCAGCGGCAGACAGGGAATGAACACTGAAGCTTTCTTT
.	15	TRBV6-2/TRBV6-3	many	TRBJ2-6	CASSSRGAGANVLTF	TGTGCCAGCAGTTCGAGGGGGGCTGGGGCCAACGTCCTGACTTTC
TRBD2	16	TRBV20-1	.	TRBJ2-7	CSARESGTSPRYEQYF	TGCAGTGCTAGAGAGAGCGGGACTAGTCCCCGCTACGAGCAGTACTTC
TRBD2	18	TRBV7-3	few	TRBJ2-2	CASSLSGLAEANTGELFF	TGTGCCAGCAGCTTATCGGGACTAGCGGAAGCGAACACCGGGGAGCTGTTTTTT
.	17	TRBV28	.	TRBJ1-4	CASSFGVREFVNEKLFF	TGTGCCAGCAGTTTTGGCGTCAGGGAGTTCGTTAATGAAAAACTGTTTTTT
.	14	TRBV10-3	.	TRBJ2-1	CAISVLGSESEQFF	TGTGCCATCAGTGTGTTAGGAAGTGAGAGTGAGCAGTTCTTC
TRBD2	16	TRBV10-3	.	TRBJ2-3	CAISGPSGSYTDTQYF	TGTGCCATCAGTGGCCCTAGCGGGAGTTACACAGATACGCAGTATTTT
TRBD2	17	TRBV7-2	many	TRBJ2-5	CASSLRLDTSGKETQYF	TGTGCCAGCAGCTTAAGGTTGGATACTAGCGGGAAGGAGACCCAGTACTTC
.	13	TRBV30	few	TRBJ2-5	CAWSVRGRETQYF	TGTGCCTGGAGTGTTCGTGGTCGAGAGACCCAGTACTTC
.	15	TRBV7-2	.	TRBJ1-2	CASSSSTTAAYGYTF	TGTGCCAGCAGCTCTTCCACGACAGCCGCCTATGGCTACACCTTC
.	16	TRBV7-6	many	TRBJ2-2	CASSLVRQGSTGELFF	TGTGCCAGCAGCTTAGTTCGCCAGGGAAGTACCGGGGAGCTGTTTTTT
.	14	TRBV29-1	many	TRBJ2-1	CSVGKGVAIGEQFF	TGCAGCGTCGGAAAGGGGGTAGCGATAGGGGAGCAGTTCTTC
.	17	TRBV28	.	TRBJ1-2	CASSLATGAGEVYGYTF	TGTGCCAGCAGTTTAGCCACCGGGGCAGGGGAGGTCTATGGCTACACCTTC
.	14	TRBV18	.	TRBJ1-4	CTSSPPGFVEKLFF	TGTACCAGCTCACCACCAGGATTTGTTGAAAAACTGTTTTTT
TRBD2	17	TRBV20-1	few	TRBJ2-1	CSARDLGLSGRGNEQFF	TGCAGTGCTAGAGATCTGGGGCTTAGCGGGAGAGGAAATGAGCAGTTCTTC
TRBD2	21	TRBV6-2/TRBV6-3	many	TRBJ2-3	CASKPEWGASGRKEASDTQYF	TGTGCCAGCAAACCGGAGTGGGGGGCTAGCGGGAGGAAAGAAGCATCAGATACGCAGTATTTT
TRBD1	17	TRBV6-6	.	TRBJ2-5	CASSYPRQGGNQETQYF	TGTGCCAGCAGTTACCCGAGACAGGGCGGTAACCAAGAGACCCAGTACTTC
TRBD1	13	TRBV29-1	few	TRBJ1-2	CSAAGTVFYGYTF	TGCAGCGCTGCCGGGACAGTTTTTTATGGCTACACCTTC
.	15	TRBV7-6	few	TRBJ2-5	CASSFYGTHQETQYF	TGTGCCAGCAGCTTTTATGGGACTCATCAAGAGACCCAGTACTTC
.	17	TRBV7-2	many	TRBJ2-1	CASSSPTPSWSYNEQFF	TGTGCCAGCAGCTCCCCGACCCCTAGCTGGTCCTACAATGAGCAGTTCTTC
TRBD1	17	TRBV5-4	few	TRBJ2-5	CASSPLGQGAISGSQDF	TGTGCCAGCAGCCCCCTGGGACAGGGGGCTATTAGCGGGAGCCAGGACTTC
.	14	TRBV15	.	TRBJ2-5	CATSPRAGAETQYF	TGTGCCACCAGCCCACGCGCAGGGGCCGAGACCCAGTACTTC
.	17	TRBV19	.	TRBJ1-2	CASNIPPDPKVDYGYTF	TGTGCCAGTAATATACCCCCCGACCCTAAGGTAGACTATGGCTACACCTTC
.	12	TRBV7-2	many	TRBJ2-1	CASSLRLNEQFF	TGTGCCAGCAGCTTGCGTCTCAATGAGCAGTTCTTC
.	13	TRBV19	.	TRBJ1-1	CATRLTVNTEAFF	TGTGCCACGCGCCTTACAGTTAACACTGAAGCTTTCTTT
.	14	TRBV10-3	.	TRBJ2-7	CAISGGEGAHEQYF	TGTGCCATCAGTGGGGGGGAGGGGGCCCACGAGCAGTACTTC
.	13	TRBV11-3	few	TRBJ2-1	CASSLDSLGEQFF	TGTGCCAGCAGCTTAGACAGTCTCGGTGAGCAGTTCTTC
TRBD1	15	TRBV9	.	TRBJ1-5	CASSVGTGGGQPQHF	TGTGCCAGCAGCGTCGGGACAGGGGGGGGTCAGCCCCAGCATTTT
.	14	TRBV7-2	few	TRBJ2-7	CASREAGAPYEQYF	TGTGCCAGCAGGGAGGCAGGGGCCCCCTACGAGCAGTACTTC
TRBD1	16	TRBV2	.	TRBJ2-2	CARSVRTGSNTGELFF	TGTGCCCGCAGCGTACGGACAGGGAGCAACACCGGGGAGCTGTTTTTT
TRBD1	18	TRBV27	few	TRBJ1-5	CASSLSGDRARGNQPQHF	TGTGCCAGCAGTTTAAGCGGGGACAGGGCTAGGGGCAATCAGCCCCAGCATTTT
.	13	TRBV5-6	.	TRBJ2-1	CASSSDLNNEQFF	TGTGCCAGCAGCTCTGACTTGAACAATGAGCAGTTCTTC
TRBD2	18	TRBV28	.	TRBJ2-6	CASSSPLAGGPGANVLTF	TGTGCCAGCAGTTCACCTCTAGCGGGAGGGCCTGGGGCCAACGTCCTGACTTTC
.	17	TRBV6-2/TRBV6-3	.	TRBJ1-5	CASSYVRRDPRNQPQHF	TGTGCCAGCAGTTACGTCCGCCGGGACCCACGCAATCAGCCCCAGCATTTT
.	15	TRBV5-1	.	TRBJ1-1	CASSLGGGRSDEAFF	TGCGCCAGCAGCCTGGGCGGAGGGAGAAGTGATGAAGCTTTCTTT
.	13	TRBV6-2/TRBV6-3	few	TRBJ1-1	CASKSIIITEAFF	TGTGCCAGCAAGAGCATAATTATCACTGAAGCTTTCTTT
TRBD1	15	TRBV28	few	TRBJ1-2	CASNEYRGRDYGYTF	TGTGCCAGCAACGAATACAGGGGCAGGGACTATGGCTACACCTTC
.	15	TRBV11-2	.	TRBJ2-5	CASSQQGRKEETQYF	TGTGCCAGCAGCCAACAGGGCCGGAAGGAAGAGACCCAGTACTTC
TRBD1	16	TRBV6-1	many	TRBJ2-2	CASSPRDRGNTGELFF	TGTGCCAGCAGTCCGCGGGACAGGGGGAACACCGGGGAGCTGTTTTTT
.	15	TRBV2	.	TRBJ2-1	CASDRGESAYNEQFF	TGTGCCAGCGACCGAGGCGAGTCTGCCTACAATGAGCAGTTCTTC
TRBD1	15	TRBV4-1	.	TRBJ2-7	CASSQDEDRVYEQYF	TGCGCCAGCAGCCAAGATGAGGACAGGGTATACGAGCAGTACTTC
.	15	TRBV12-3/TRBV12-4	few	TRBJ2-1	CASSLTPAPPNEQFF	TGTGCCAGCAGTTTGACACCCGCCCCCCCCAATGAGCAGTTCTTC
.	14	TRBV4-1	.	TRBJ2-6	CASSFRAGANVLTF	TGCGCCAGCAGCTTTAGGGCTGGGGCCAACGTCCTGACTTTC
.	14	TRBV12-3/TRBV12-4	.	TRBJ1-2	CASRLAARPEGYTF	TGTGCCAGCAGACTGGCGGCCCGCCCTGAGGGCTACACCTTC
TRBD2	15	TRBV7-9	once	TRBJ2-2	CASSATSENTGELFF	TGTGCCAGCAGCGCGACTAGCGAGAACACCGGGGAGCTGTTTTTT
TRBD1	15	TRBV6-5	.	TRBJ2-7	CASSYWGTGYYEQYF	TGTGCCAGCAGTTACTGGGGGACAGGGTACTACGAGCAGTACTTC
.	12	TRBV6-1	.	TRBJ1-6	CASTGRGSPLHF	TGTGCCAGCACAGGACGCGGTTCACCCCTCCACTTT